This T cell receptor (beta chain) was retrieved from a study of T cell responses to AZD1222 COVID-19 vaccine. For the study at large: Pooling of second doses given at about 4 or about 12 weeks was done. Whole-study findings and limits: With two AZD1222 doses given, Spike-specific TCR breadth and depth both rose. Targeting of unmutated variant regions was reportedly seen in nearly half of spike-specific TCRs. Among those given AZD1222, only six were seropositive at baseline.

The repertoire was sequenced with immunoSEQ multiplex PCR; TCRdb's copy has only in-frame clones and lacks some. The sample has over 100,000 clones, 85% to 90% seen once. A word on this clone: Its antigen is unidentified.

The CDR3 contains 12 residues. Germline V gene sequence: CDR1 SGHRS, CDR2 YFSETQ. V shed 3 bases, J shed 15 bases, and the junction held 6 bases outside the gene matches. The receptor's source is an adult in good health. The chain links TRBV5-1 to TRBJ2-1; 10 bases agree with TRBD1. Sample: peripheral blood, taken on day 0 of AZD1222 vaccination. The CDR3 coding sequence is TGCGCCAGCAGCTGGGACAGGGGCTCAACGTTCTTC. It translates to CASSWDRGSTFF.